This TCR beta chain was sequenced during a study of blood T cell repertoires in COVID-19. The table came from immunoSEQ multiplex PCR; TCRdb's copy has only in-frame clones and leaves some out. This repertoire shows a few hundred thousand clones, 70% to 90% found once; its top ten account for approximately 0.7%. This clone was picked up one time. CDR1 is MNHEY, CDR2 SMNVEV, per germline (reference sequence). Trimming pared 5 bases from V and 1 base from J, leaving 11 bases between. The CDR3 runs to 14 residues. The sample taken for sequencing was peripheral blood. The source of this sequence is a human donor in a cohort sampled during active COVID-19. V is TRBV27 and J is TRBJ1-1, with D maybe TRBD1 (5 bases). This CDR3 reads CASSLQDWNTEAFF. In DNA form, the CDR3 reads TGTGCCAGCAGTCTACAGGATTGGAACACTGAAGCTTTCTTT.